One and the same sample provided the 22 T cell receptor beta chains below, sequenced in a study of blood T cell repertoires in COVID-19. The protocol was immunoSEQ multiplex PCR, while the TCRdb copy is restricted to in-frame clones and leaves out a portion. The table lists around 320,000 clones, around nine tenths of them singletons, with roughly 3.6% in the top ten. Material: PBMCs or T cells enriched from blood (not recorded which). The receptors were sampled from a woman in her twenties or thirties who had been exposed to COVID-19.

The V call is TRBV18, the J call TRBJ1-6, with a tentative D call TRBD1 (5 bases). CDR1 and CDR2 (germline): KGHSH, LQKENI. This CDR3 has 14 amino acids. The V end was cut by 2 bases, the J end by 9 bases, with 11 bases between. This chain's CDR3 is CASSPGRVASPLHF. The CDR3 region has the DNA TGTGCCAGCTCACCAGGCAGGGTAGCTTCACCCCTCCACTTT. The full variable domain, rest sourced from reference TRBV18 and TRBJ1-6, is NAGVMQNPRHLVRRRGQEARLRCSPMKGHSHVYWYRQLPEEGLKFMVYLQKENIIDESGMPKERFSAEFPKEGPSILRIQQVVRGDSAAYFCASSPGRVASPLHFGNGTRLTVT.

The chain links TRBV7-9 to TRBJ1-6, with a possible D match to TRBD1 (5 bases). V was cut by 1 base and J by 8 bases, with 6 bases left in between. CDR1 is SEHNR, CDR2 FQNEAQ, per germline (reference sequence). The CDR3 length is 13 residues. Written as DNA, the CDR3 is TGTGCCAGCAGCTTAGGGGGGGATTCACCCCTCCACTTT. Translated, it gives CASSLGGDSPLHF.

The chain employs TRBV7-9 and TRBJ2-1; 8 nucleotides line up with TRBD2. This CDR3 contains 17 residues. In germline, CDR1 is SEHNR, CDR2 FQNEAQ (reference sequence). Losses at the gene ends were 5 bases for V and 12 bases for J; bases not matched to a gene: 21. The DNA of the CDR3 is TGTGCCAGCAGCCCGGGGGGGCGGGGGGCCTCCCTGCAAGGGCAGTTCTTC. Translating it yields CASSPGGRGASLQGQFF.

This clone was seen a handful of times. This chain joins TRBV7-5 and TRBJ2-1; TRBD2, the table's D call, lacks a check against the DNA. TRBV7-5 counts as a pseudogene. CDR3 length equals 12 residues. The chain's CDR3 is CARSLGGGEQFF. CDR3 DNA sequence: TGTGCCAGAAGCTTAGGGGGGGGTGAGCAGTTCTTC.

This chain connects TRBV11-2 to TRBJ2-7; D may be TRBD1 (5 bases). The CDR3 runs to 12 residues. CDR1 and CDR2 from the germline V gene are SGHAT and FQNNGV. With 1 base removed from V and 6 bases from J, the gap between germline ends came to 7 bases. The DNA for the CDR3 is TGTGCCAGCAGCTTAGGGGGCGCCGAGCAGTACTTC. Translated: CASSLGGAEQYF.

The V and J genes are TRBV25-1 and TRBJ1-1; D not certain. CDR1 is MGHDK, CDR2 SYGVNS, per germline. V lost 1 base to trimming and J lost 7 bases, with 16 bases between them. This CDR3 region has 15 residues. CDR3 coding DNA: TGTGCCAGCAGTGAATTCGGGCGACTAAGGGATGAAGCTTTCTTT. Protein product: CASSEFGRLRDEAFF.

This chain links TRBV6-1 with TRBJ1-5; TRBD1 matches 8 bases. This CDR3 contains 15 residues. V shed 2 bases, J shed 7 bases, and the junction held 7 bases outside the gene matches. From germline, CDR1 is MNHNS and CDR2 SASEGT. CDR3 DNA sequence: TGTGCCAGCAGTGAAATTGACAGGGGAGTCCAGCCCCAGCATTTT. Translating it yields CASSEIDRGVQPQHF.

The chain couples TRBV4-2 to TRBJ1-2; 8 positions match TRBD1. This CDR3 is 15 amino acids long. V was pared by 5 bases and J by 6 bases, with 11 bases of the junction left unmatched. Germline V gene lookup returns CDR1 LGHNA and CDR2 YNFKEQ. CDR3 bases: TGTGCCAGCAGCACCCAGGGGGCGCGGGTAGATGGCTACACCTTC. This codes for CASSTQGARVDGYTF.

This CDR3 is CASIDRLHTGELFF. For the CDR3, the DNA is TGTGCCAGCATTGATAGACTGCACACCGGGGAGCTGTTTTTT. The chain employs TRBV2 and TRBJ2-2, with D unclear. The CDR3 totals 14 residues. V dropped 7 bases and J dropped 3 bases, with 12 bases sitting between them. CDR1 is SNHLY and CDR2 is FYNNEI in the germline V gene.

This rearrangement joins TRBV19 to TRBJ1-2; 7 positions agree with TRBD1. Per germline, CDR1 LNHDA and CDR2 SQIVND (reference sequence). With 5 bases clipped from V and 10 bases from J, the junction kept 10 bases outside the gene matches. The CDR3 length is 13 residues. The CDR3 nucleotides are TGTGCCAGTAGTCCCGGGGACAGCCGGTTCTACACCTTC. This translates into CASSPGDSRFYTF.

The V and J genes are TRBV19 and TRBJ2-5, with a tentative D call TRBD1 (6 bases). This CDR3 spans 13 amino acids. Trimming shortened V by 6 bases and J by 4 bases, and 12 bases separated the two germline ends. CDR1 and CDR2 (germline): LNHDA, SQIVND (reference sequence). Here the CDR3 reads CASRQGGRETQYF. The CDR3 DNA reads TGTGCCAGTAGGCAAGGGGGTAGAGAGACCCAGTACTTC. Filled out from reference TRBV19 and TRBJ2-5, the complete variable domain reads DGGITQSPKYLFRKEGQNVTLSCEQNLNHDAMYWYRQDPGQGLRLIYYSQIVNDFQKGDIAEGYSVSREKKESFPLTVTSAQKNPTAFYLCASRQGGRETQYFGPGTRLLVL.

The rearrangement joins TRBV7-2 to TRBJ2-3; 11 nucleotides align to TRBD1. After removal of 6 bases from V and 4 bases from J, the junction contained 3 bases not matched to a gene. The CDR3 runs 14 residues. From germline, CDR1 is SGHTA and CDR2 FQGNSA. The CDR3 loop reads CASRGTGGPDTQYF. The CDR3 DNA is TGTGCCAGCAGAGGGACAGGGGGTCCAGATACGCAGTATTTT.

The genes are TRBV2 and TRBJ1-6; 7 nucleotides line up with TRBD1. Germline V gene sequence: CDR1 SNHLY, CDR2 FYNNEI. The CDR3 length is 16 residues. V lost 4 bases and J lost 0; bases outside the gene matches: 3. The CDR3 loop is CASSGYRGSYNSPLHF. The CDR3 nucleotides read TGTGCCAGCAGTGGATACAGGGGCTCCTATAATTCACCCCTCCACTTT.

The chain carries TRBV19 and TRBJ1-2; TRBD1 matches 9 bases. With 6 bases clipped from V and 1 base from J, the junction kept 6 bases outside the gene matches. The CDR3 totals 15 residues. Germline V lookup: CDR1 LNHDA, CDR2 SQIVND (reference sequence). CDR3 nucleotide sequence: TGTGCCAGTAGAACACAGGGGGCAGATAACTATGGCTACACCTTC. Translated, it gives CASRTQGADNYGYTF.

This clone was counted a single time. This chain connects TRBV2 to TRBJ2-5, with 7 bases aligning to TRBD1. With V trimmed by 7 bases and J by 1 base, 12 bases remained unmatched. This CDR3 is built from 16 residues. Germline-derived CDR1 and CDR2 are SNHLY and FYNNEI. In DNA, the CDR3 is TGTGCCAGCAACAATCGAGGCAGGGGGATCCAAGAGACCCAGTACTTC. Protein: CASNNRGRGIQETQYF.

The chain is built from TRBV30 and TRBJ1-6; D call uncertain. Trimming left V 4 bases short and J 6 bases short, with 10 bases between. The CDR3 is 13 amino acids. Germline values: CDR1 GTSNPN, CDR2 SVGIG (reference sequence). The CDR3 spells CAWNPWPNSPLHF. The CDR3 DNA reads TGTGCCTGGAATCCCTGGCCTAATTCACCCCTCCACTTT.

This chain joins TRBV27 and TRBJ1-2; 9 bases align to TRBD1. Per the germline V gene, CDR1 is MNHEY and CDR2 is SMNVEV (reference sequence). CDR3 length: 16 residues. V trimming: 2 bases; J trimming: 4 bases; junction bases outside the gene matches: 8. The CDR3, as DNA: TGTGCCAGCAGTTTAAAACAGGGGGCCCCCCTCTATGGCTACACCTTC. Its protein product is CASSLKQGAPLYGYTF.

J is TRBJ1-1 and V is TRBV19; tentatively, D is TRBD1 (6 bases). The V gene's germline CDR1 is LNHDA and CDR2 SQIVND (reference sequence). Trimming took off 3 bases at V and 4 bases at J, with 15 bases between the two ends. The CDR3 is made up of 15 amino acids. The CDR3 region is CASSITGTLVTEAFF. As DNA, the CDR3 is TGTGCCAGTAGTATCACCGGGACACTCGTCACTGAAGCTTTCTTT.

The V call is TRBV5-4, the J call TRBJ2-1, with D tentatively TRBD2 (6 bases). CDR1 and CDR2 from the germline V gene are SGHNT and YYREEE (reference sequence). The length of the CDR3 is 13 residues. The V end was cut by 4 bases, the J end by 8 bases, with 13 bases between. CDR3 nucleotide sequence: TGTGCCAGCAGCCGGACCGGGGAGGATGAGCAGTTCTTC. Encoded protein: CASSRTGEDEQFF.

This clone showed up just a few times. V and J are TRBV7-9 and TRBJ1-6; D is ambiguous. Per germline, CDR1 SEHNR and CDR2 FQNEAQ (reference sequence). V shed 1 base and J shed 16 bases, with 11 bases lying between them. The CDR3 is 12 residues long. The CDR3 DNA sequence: TGTGCCAGCAGCTTAGGAGGGCACCCGCTCCACTTT. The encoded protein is CASSLGGHPLHF.

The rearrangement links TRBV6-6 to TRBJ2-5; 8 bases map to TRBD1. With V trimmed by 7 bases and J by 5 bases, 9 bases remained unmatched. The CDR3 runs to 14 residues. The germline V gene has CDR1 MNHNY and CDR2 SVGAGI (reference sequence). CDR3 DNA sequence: TGTGCCAGCACTTCGGACAGGGTTGAGGAGACCCAGTACTTC. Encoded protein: CASTSDRVEETQYF.

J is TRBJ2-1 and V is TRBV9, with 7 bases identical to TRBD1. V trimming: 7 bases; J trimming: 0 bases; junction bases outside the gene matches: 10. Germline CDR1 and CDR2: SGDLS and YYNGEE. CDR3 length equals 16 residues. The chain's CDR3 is CASQRGRMSSYNEQFF. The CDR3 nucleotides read TGTGCCAGCCAGAGGGGGCGGATGAGCTCCTACAATGAGCAGTTCTTC. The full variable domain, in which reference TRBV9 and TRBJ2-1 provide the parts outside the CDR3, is DSGVTQTPKHLITATGQRVTLRCSPRSGDLSVYWYQQSLDQGLQFLIQYYNGEERAKGNILERFSAQQFPDLHSELNLSSLELGDSALYFCASQRGRMSSYNEQFFGPGTRLTVL.